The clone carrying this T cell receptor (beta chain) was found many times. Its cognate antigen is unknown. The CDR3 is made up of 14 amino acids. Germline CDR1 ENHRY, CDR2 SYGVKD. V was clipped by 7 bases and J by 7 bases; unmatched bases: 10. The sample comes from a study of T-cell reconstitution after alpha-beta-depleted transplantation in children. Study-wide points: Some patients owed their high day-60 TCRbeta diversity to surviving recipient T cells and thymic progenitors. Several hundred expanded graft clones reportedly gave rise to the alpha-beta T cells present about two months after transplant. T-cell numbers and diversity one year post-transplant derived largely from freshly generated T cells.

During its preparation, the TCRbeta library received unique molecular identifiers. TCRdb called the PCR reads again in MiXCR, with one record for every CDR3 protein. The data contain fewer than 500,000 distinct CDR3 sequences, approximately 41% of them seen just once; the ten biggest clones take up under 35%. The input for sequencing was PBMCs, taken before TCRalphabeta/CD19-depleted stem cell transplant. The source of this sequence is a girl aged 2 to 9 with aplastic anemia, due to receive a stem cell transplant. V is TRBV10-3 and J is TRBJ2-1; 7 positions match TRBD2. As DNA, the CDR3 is TGTGCCATCACCGAAGGAGGAGCGGGGAATGAGCAGTTCTTC. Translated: CAITEGGAGNEQFF.